The 24 T cell receptor beta chains listed next were all sequenced from one sample in a study of T-cell reconstitution after alpha-beta-depleted transplantation in children. Researchers prepared the TCRbeta library using unique molecular identifiers, the study reports. One entry per CDR3 protein results from TCRdb running MiXCR on the PCR reads. The sample records 530,000 or so distinct CDR3 sequences, 25% to 30% being singletons. Source: PBMCs, taken before TCRalphabeta/CD19-depleted stem cell transplant. The receptors stem from a boy in the first two years of life with Wiskott-Aldrich syndrome, due to receive a stem cell transplant.

This sequence joins TRBV6-5 and TRBJ2-7, with TRBD2 matching 8 bases. The germline gives CDR1 MNHEY, CDR2 SVGAGI. The CDR3 spans 16 residues. V was clipped by 5 bases and J by 1 base; unmatched bases: 10. CDR3 in DNA: TGTGCCAGCAGTAACCCTAAGACTAGCGTGTCCTACGAGCAGTACTTC. Translating it yields CASSNPKTSVSYEQYF.

V gene TRBV5-1 combines with J gene TRBJ2-3; D is perhaps TRBD1 or TRBD2 (6 bases each). Trimming shortened V by 0 bases and J by 4 bases, and 15 bases separated the two germline ends. This CDR3 has 16 residues. CDR1 SGHRS and CDR2 YFSETQ come from the germline V gene. The CDR3 bases are TGCGCCAGCAGCTTGGCGGGGGCCGAATCCCCAGATACGCAGTATTTT. Translating gives CASSLAGAESPDTQYF.

The genes are TRBV10-3 and TRBJ2-5; 11 bases match TRBD2. This CDR3 region has 16 residues. Germline trimming cut 4 bases from V and 5 bases from J; bases unmatched to any gene: 9. From germline, CDR1 is ENHRY and CDR2 SYGVKD. The CDR3 region has the DNA TGTGCCATCAGTGTAGGAGTAGCGGGAGGGGGCGAGACCCAGTACTTC. It codes for CAISVGVAGGGETQYF.

Only a few counts were recorded for this clonotype. CDR3: CASSSTGGLWVEQFF. CDR3 in DNA: TGTGCCAGCAGTTCTACAGGGGGTCTTTGGGTGGAGCAGTTCTTC. V usage is TRBV27 and J usage is TRBJ2-1, with 8 positions matching TRBD1. V lost 4 bases to trimming and J lost 10 bases; unmatched junction nucleotides: 12. This CDR3 is 15 amino acids long. Germline CDR1 is MNHEY and CDR2 is SMNVEV (reference sequence).

This clonotype was seen a few times. The J gene is TRBJ2-3, the V gene TRBV20-1; 9 nucleotides align to TRBD2. After removal of 1 base from V and 2 bases from J, the junction contained 13 bases not matched to a gene. The CDR3 length is 18 residues. Per the germline V gene, CDR1 is DFQATT and CDR2 is SNEGSKA (reference sequence). In nucleotides, the CDR3 is TGCAGTGCTAGAGCCCCGGGTCGAGCGGGAGGTTCCACAGATACGCAGTATTTT. It encodes CSARAPGRAGGSTDTQYF.

V and J are TRBV5-1 and TRBJ2-3; D is unclear. Trimming removed 1 base at V and 4 bases at J, with 4 bases between. This CDR3 region has 12 residues. Germline V gives CDR1 SGHRS, CDR2 YFSETQ. CDR3 region: CASSLPADTQYF. CDR3 bases: TGCGCCAGCAGCTTGCCAGCAGATACGCAGTATTTT. Using reference TRBV5-1 and TRBJ2-3 for the parts outside the CDR3, the full variable domain is KAGVTQTPRYLIKTRGQQVTLSCSPISGHRSVSWYQQTPGQGLQFLFEYFSETQRNKGNFPGRFSGRQFSNSRSEMNVSTLELGDSALYLCASSLPADTQYFGPGTRLTVL.

V usage is TRBV14 and J usage is TRBJ2-5; no firm D call. Germline V gene lookup returns CDR1 SGHDN and CDR2 FVKESK. The CDR3 has 13 amino acids. The ends were cut back, 3 bases at V and 5 bases at J, with 10 bases in the middle. CDR3 DNA: TGTGCCAGCAGCCAGGTAGCTCGCGAGACCCAGTACTTC. This translates into CASSQVARETQYF. The entire variable domain, with the rest obtained from reference TRBV14 and TRBJ2-5, is as follows: EAGVTQFPSHSVIEKGQTVTLRCDPISGHDNLYWYRRVMGKEIKFLLHFVKESKQDESGMPNNRFLAERTGGTYSTLKVQPAELEDSGVYFCASSQVARETQYFGPGTRLLVL.

J is TRBJ2-6 and V is TRBV5-1, with 11 positions matching TRBD2. The ends lost 4 bases at V and 4 bases at J; junction bases unmatched: 1. The CDR3 runs 15 residues. CDR1 is SGHRS, CDR2 YFSETQ, per germline. CDR3 residues: CASSPSGGGANVLTF. The CDR3, as DNA: TGCGCCAGCAGCCCTAGCGGGGGGGGGGCCAACGTCCTGACTTTC.

This clonotype was recorded a few times. This chain joins TRBV20-1 and TRBJ2-1; 8 bases agree with TRBD2. The CDR3 totals 14 residues. Trimming at V came to 2 bases and at J to 10 bases, leaving 10 bases not matched to a gene. Germline loops: CDR1 DFQATT, CDR2 SNEGSKA (reference sequence). This chain's CDR3 is CSARTGGGGGEQFF. CDR3 sequence (DNA): TGCAGTGCTAGAACGGGAGGAGGCGGGGGGGAGCAGTTCTTC.

This clonotype appeared a few times. The chain recombines TRBV9 with TRBJ2-1, with D tentatively TRBD2 (6 bases). This CDR3 is 17 amino acids long. In germline, CDR1 is SGDLS, CDR2 YYNGEE. Trimming cost V 2 bases and J 0 bases, with 15 bases left between them. The CDR3 DNA is TGTGCCAGCAGCGTGGGACTTTTTATCAGCTCCTACAATGAGCAGTTCTTC. As protein: CASSVGLFISSYNEQFF.

This clonotype was seen a few times. The V and J genes are TRBV6-1 and TRBJ2-7; 13 bases are shared with TRBD2. V lost 11 bases to trimming and J lost 0 bases; unmatched junction nucleotides: 4. The CDR3 consists of 14 residues. Germline-derived CDR1 and CDR2 are MNHNS and SASEGT. CDR3 protein: CAVRTSGSSYEQYF. The CDR3 DNA reads as TGTGCCGTTAGGACTAGCGGGAGCTCCTACGAGCAGTACTTC.

The rearrangement joins TRBV12-3 or TRBV12-4 to TRBJ1-2; D is possibly TRBD1 (5 bases). With 3 bases removed from V and 4 bases from J, the gap between germline ends came to 15 bases. The CDR3 totals 15 residues. In nucleotides, the CDR3 is TGTGCCAGCAGTTTTGGGGCAGGGAGTCCCTATGGCTACACCTTC. This encodes CASSFGAGSPYGYTF.

A few counts support this clonotype. V gene TRBV10-2 combines with J gene TRBJ2-1; TRBD1 is a possible D gene (6 bases). CDR1 is WSHSY and CDR2 is SAAADI in the germline V gene. The CDR3 is 15 amino acids. Trimming took 6 bases from V and 2 from J, leaving 14 bases between them. The CDR3, as DNA: TGCGCCAGCAGCCCGGGACACCGGGCCTACAATGAGCAGTTCTTC. Its protein product is CASSPGHRAYNEQFF.

The chain recombines TRBV5-1 with TRBJ2-4; 13 nucleotides agree with TRBD2. Germline V gives CDR1 SGHRS, CDR2 YFSETQ. The CDR3 is 18 amino acids. J lost 0 bases, V lost 2 bases, and 5 bases had no gene match. DNA for the CDR3: TGCGCCAGCAGCTTACTAGCGGGAGGGCTCAAAGCCAAAAACATTCAGTACTTC. Amino acids: CASSLLAGGLKAKNIQYF.

V gene TRBV20-1 combines with J gene TRBJ2-1; D not resolved. The CDR3 extends over 16 amino acids. The V and J ends lost 0 bases and 5 bases respectively, with 17 bases between them. CDR1 is DFQATT, CDR2 SNEGSKA, per germline (reference sequence). The CDR3: CSARDPDVGRHNEQFF. CDR3 DNA: TGCAGTGCTAGAGATCCTGACGTAGGGCGGCACAATGAGCAGTTCTTC.

V and J are TRBV7-9 and TRBJ2-7, with TRBD2 identical over 10 bases. Germline CDR1 SEHNR, CDR2 FQNEAQ (reference sequence). The CDR3 totals 14 residues. V trimming: 3 bases; J trimming: 5 bases; junction bases outside the gene matches: 4. CDR3 bases: TGTGCCAGCAGCTTCTTCCTAGCGGGAGACGAGCAGTACTTC. This sequence encodes CASSFFLAGDEQYF.

This clonotype was counted a single time. This chain joins TRBV12-3 or TRBV12-4 and TRBJ2-2, with unresolved D. The CDR3 spans 14 residues. V was pared by 2 bases and J by 6 bases, with 10 bases between. The CDR3 loop reads CASSLQLSAGELFF. The CDR3 DNA is TGTGCCAGCAGTTTACAACTGAGTGCCGGGGAGCTGTTTTTT.

The rearrangement joins TRBV9 to TRBJ2-1; TRBD2 agrees at 7 bases. The CDR3 extends over 17 amino acids. CDR1 and CDR2 (germline): SGDLS, YYNGEE. Trimming removed 4 bases from V and 5 bases from J; junction bases left unmatched: 15. The CDR3 coding sequence is TGTGCCAGCAGCTCAAAGGCGGGAGCCCTAGTTGACAATGAGCAGTTCTTC. Protein: CASSSKAGALVDNEQFF.

V usage is TRBV4-1 and J usage is TRBJ2-3; 9 bases map to TRBD2. The germline CDR1 and CDR2 sequences are MGHRA and YSYEKL. The CDR3 runs 17 residues. The junction had 8 bases not matched to a gene; V was cut back by 0 bases and J by 4 bases. CDR3 protein: CASSQDSRGRAADTQYF. The CDR3 bases are TGCGCCAGCAGCCAAGATTCTCGCGGGAGGGCCGCAGATACGCAGTATTTT.

This clonotype was detected once. The genes are TRBV20-1 and TRBJ2-2, with 8 bases aligning to TRBD2. CDR1 and CDR2 from the germline V gene are DFQATT and SNEGSKA (reference sequence). CDR3 size: 14 residues. V gave up 5 bases and J gave up 4 bases; unmatched junction bases: 6. This CDR3 is CSAGPGLGTGELFF. Written as DNA, the CDR3 is TGCAGTGCTGGGCCGGGACTAGGCACCGGGGAGCTGTTTTTT.

This clonotype was found a few times. The rearrangement uses TRBV24-1 and TRBJ2-5; either TRBD1 or TRBD2 may fit D (5 bases each). Germline CDR1 reads KGHDR; CDR2 reads SFDVKD. The V gene lost 2 bases and the J gene lost 5 bases, with 11 bases spanning the gap. This CDR3 has 14 amino acids. CDR3 amino acids: CATSDSGSPETQYF. CDR3 nucleotides: TGTGCCACCAGTGATTCAGGGAGTCCGGAGACCCAGTACTTC.

This chain links TRBV5-1 with TRBJ2-1, with 9 bases aligning to TRBD1. The CDR3 is made up of 16 amino acids. CDR1 and CDR2 from the germline V gene are SGHRS and YFSETQ. The V and J ends lost 5 bases and 4 bases, in that order; junction bases with no gene match: 10. The CDR3 nucleotides are TGCGCCAGCAGTCTGACAGGGGGAGGGCCTTACAATGAGCAGTTCTTC. Translation: CASSLTGGGPYNEQFF.

This clonotype showed up just a few times. V gene TRBV28 combines with J gene TRBJ2-5; D unresolved. The CDR3 contains 17 residues. V dropped 3 bases and J dropped 0 bases, with 17 bases sitting between them. CDR1 and CDR2 (germline): MDHEN, SYDVKM. The CDR3 loop reads CASSFPPSYLYQETQYF. The CDR3 DNA is TGTGCCAGCAGTTTCCCTCCTTCCTATCTGTACCAAGAGACCCAGTACTTC.

This clonotype was counted a few times. The chain uses TRBV5-1 and TRBJ2-5; tentatively, D is TRBD1 or TRBD2 (5 bases each). The CDR3 runs to 15 residues. V was trimmed by 3 bases and J by 2 bases, leaving 14 bases between them. Germline loops: CDR1 SGHRS, CDR2 YFSETQ. CDR3 amino acids: CASSSGTGLQETQYF. The CDR3 region has the DNA TGCGCCAGCAGCTCTGGGACCGGACTTCAAGAGACCCAGTACTTC. Supplemented by reference TRBV5-1 and TRBJ2-5, the full variable domain reads KAGVTQTPRYLIKTRGQQVTLSCSPISGHRSVSWYQQTPGQGLQFLFEYFSETQRNKGNFPGRFSGRQFSNSRSEMNVSTLELGDSALYLCASSSGTGLQETQYFGPGTRLLVL.